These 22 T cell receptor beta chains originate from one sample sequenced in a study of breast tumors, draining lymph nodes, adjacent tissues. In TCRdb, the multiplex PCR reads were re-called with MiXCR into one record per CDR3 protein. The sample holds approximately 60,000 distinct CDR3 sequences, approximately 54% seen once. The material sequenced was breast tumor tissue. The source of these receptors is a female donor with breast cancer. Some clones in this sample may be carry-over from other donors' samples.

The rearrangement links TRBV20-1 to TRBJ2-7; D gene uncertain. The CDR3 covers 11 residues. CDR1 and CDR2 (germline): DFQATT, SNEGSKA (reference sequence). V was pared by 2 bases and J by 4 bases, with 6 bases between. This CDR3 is CSARKEYEQYF. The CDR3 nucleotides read TGCAGTGCTAGAAAAGAGTACGAGCAGTACTTC.

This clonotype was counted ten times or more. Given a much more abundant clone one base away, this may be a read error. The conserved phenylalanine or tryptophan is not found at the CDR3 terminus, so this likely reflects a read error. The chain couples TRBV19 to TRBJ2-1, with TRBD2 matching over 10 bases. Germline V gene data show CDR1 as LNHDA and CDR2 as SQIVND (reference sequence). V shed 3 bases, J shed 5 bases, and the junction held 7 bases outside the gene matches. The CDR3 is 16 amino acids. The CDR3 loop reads CASSIQGTSANNEQFS. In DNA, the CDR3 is TGTGCCAGTAGTATTCAAGGGACTAGCGCCAACAATGAGCAGTTCTCC.

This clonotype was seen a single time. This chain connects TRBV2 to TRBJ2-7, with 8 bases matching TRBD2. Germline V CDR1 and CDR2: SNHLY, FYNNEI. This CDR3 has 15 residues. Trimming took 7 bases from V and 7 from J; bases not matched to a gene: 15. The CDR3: CASTRVGTRGLEQYF. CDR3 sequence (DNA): TGTGCCAGCACCCGGGTCGGGACTAGGGGCCTGGAGCAGTACTTC.

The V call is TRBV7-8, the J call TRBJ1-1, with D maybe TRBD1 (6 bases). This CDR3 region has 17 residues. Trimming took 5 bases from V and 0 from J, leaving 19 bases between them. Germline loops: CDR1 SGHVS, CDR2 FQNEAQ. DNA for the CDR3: TGTGCCAGCAGCCCAAACAGGGTGATGAGAATGAACACTGAAGCTTTCTTT. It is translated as CASSPNRVMRMNTEAFF.

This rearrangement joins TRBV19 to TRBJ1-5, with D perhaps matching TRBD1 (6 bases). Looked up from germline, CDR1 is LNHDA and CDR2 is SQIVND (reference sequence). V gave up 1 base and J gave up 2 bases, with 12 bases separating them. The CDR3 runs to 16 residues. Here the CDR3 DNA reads TGTGCCAGTAGTATAGTAGAGGGACACCGCAATCAGCCCCAGCATTTT. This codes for CASSIVEGHRNQPQHF.

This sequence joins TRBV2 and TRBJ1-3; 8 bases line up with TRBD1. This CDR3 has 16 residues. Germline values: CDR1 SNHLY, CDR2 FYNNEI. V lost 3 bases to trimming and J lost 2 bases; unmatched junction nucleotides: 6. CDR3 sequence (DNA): TGTGCCAGCAGTGAGAGGACAGGGTGGACTGGAAACACCATATATTTT. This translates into CASSERTGWTGNTIYF.

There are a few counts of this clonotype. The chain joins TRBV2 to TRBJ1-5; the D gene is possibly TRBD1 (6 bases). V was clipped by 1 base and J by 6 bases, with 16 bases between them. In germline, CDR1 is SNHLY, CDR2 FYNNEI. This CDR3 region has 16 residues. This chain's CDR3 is CASSEVIRQGLQPQHF. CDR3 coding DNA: TGTGCCAGCAGTGAAGTTATCCGCCAGGGGCTTCAGCCCCAGCATTTT.

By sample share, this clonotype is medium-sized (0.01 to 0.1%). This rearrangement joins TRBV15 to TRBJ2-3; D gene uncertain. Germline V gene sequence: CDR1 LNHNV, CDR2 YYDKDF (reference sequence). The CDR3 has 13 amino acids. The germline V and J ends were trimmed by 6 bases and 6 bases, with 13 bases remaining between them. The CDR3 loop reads CATRDGGKDTQYF. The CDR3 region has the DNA TGTGCCACCAGGGACGGTGGCAAGGATACGCAGTATTTT.

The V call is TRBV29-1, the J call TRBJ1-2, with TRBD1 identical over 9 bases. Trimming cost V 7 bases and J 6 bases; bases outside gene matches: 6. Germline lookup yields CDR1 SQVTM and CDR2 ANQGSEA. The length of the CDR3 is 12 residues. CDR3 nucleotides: TGCAGCGCCTCGGGACAGGGAAATGGCTACACCTTC. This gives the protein CSASGQGNGYTF.

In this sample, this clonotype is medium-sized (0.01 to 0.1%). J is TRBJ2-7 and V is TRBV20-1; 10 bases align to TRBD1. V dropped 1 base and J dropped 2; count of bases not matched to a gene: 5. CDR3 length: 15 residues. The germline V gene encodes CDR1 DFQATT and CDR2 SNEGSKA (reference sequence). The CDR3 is CSARGDRGLAYEQYF. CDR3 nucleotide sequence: TGCAGTGCTAGAGGGGACAGGGGTCTGGCCTACGAGCAGTACTTC.

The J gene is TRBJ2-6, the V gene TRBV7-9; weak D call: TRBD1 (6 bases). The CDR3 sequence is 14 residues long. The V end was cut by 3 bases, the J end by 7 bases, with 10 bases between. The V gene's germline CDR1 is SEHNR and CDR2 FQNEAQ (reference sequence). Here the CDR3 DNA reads TGTGCCAGCAGCTTTAACAGGGACGCCAACGTCCTGACTTTC. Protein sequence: CASSFNRDANVLTF.

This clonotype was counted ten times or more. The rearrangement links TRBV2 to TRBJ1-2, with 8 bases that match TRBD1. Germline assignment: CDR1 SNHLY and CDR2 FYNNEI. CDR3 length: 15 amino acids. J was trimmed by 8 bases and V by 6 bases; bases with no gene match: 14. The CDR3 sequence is CASRQQLTGEGGYTF. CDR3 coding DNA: TGTGCCAGCAGGCAGCAGCTGACAGGGGAAGGGGGCTACACCTTC.

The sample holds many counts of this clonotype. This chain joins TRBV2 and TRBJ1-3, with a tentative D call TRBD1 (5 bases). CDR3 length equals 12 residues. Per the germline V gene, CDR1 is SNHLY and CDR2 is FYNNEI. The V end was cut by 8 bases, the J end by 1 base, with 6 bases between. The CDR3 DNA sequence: TGTGCCAGCCGACAGTCTGGAAACACCATATATTTT. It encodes CASRQSGNTIYF.

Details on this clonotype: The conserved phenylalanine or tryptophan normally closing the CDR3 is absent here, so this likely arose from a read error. In nucleotides, the CDR3 is TGTGCCAGCAGCGAGGAGGGGGGACAGGGGACCAACGAGCAGTACCTC. The encoded protein is CASSEEGGQGTNEQYL. The chain joins TRBV9 to TRBJ2-7; 10 nucleotides line up with TRBD1. Per germline, CDR1 SGDLS and CDR2 YYNGEE. The CDR3 covers 16 residues. Unmatched junction bases numbered 11, after V lost 3 bases and J lost 5 bases.

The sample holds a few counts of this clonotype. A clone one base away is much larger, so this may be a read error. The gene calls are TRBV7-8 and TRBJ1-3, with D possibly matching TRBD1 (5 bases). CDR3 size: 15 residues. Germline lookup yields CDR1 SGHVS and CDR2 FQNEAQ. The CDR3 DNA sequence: TGTGCCAGCAGCTCGACCAGGGTCTCTGGAAACACCATACATTTT. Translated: CASSSTRVSGNTIHF.

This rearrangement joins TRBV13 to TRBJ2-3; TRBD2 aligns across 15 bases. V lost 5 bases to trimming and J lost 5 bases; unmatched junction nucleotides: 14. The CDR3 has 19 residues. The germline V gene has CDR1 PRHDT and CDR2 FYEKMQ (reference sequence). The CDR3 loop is CASSALGLAGGRGKDTQYF. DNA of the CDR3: TGTGCCAGCAGCGCCCTGGGACTAGCGGGGGGAAGGGGAAAAGATACGCAGTATTTT.

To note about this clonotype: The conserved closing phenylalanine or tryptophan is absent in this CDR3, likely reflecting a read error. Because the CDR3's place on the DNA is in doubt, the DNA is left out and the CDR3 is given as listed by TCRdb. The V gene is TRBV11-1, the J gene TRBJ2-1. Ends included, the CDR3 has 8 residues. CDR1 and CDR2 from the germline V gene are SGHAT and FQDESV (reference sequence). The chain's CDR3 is CASSSEPL.

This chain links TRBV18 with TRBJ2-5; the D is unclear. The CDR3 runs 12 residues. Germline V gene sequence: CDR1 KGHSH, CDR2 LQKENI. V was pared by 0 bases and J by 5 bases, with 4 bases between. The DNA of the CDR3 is TGTGCCAGCTCACCACCCCAGGAGACCCAGTACTTC. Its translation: CASSPPQETQYF.

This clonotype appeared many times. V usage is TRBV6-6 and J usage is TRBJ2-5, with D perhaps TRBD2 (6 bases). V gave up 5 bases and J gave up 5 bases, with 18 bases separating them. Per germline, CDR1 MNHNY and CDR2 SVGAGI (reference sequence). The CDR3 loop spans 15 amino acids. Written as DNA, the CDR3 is TGTGCCAGCAGTGTCGGGGGATCCGGTGTTGAGACCCAGTACTTC. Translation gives CASSVGGSGVETQYF.

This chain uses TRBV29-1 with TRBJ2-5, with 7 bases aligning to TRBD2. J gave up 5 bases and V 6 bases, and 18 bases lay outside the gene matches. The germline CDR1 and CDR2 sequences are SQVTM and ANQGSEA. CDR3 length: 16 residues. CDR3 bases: TGCAGCGTGCACACGGGACTAAACCTCGTTACGGAGACCCAGTACTTC. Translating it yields CSVHTGLNLVTETQYF.

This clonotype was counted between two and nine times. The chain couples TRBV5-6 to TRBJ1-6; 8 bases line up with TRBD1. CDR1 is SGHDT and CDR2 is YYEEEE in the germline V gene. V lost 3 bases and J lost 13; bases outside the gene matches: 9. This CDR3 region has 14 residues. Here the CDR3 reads CASSYRGGDSPLHF. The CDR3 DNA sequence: TGTGCCAGCAGCTACAGGGGGGGAGACTCCCCCCTCCACTTT.

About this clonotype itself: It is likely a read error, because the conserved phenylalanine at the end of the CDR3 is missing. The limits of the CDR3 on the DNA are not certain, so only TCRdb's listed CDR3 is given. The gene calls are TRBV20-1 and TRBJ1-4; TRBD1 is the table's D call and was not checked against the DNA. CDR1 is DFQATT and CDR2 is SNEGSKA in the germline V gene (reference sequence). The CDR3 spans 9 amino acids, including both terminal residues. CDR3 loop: CSAGGRANY.